Sequencing of this TCR beta chain was carried out in a study of patients and donors after allogeneic stem cell transplantation. TCRdb re-called the RT-PCR reads with MiXCR, one entry per CDR3 protein. The sample consists of about 90,000 distinct CDR3 sequences, 45% to 50% of them appearing once. The CDR3 extends over 15 amino acids. Germline loops: CDR1 MDHEN, CDR2 SYDVKM. Trimming took off 2 bases at V and 0 bases at J, with 8 bases between the two ends. This clonotype was seen a handful of times. This clonotype was obtained from a human donor who was either an allogeneic HSCT recipient or a stem cell or donor lymphocyte infusion donor (not recorded which). It is not recorded whose cells these are; they may come from a transplant donor. The chain employs TRBV28 and TRBJ1-3; D is undetermined. Material for sequencing was blood, either unsorted or a sorted T cell fraction (not recorded which). The CDR3 protein is CASSLGQSSGNTIYF. The CDR3 DNA reads TGTGCCAGCAGTTTAGGGCAGAGCTCTGGAAACACCATATATTTT.